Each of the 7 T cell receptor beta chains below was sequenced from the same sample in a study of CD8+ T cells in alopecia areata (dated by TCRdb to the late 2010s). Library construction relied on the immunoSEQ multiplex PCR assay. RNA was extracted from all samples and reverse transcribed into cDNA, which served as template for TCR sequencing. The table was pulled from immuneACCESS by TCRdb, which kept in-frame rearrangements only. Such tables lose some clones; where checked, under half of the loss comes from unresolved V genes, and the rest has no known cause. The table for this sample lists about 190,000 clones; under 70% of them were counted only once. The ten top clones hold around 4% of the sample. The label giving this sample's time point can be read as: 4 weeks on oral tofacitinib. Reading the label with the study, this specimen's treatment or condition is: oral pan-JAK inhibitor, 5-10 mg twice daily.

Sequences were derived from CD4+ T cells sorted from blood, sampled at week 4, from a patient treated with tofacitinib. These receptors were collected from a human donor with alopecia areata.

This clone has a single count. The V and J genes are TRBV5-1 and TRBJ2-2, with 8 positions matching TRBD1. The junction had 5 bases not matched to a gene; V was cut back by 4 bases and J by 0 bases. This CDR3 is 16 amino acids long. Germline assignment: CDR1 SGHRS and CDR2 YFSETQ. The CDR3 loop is CASSPGQAPNTGELFF. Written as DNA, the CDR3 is TGCGCCAGCAGCCCGGGACAGGCACCGAACACCGGGGAGCTGTTTTTT.

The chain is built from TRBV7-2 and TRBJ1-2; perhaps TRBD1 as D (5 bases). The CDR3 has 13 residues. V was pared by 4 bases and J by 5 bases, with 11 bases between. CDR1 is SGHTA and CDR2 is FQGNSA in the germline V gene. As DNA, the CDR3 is TGTGCCAGCAGCTCCGGGACGGTATATGGCTACACCTTC. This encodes CASSSGTVYGYTF.

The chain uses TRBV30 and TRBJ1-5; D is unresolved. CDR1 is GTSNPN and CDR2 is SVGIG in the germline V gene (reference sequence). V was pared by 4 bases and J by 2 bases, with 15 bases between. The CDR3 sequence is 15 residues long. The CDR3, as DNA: TGTGCCTGGAACCAAAGGGCTATGGGCAATCAGCCCCAGCATTTT. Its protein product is CAWNQRAMGNQPQHF. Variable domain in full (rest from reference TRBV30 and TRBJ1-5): SQTIHQWPATLVQPVGSPLSLECTVEGTSNPNLYWYRQAAGRGLQLLFYSVGIGQISSEVPQNLSASRPQDRQFILSSKKLLLSDSGFYLCAWNQRAMGNQPQHFGDGTRLSIL.

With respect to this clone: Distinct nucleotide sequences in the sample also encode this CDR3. CDR3 coding DNA: TGTGCCTGGGGGGGACAGGGCAATCAGCCCCAGCATTTT. Its protein product is CAWGGQGNQPQHF. The chain recombines TRBV30 with TRBJ1-5; 8 bases are a match to TRBD1. This CDR3 is built from 13 residues. V trimming: 5 bases; J trimming: 2 bases; junction bases outside the gene matches: 2. Germline-derived CDR1 and CDR2 are GTSNPN and SVGIG (reference sequence).

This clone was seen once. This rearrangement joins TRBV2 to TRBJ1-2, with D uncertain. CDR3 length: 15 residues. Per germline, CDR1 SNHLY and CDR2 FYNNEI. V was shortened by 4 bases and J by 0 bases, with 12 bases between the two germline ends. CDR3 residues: CASSAMSNSNYGYTF. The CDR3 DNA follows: TGTGCCAGCAGTGCGATGTCCAATTCTAACTATGGCTACACCTTC.

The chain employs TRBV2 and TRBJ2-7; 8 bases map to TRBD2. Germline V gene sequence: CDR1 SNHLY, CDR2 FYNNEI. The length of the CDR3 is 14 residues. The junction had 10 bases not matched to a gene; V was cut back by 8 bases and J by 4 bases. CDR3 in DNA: TGTGCCAGCGGCTGGACTAGCCAGACTTACGAGCAGTACTTC. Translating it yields CASGWTSQTYEQYF.

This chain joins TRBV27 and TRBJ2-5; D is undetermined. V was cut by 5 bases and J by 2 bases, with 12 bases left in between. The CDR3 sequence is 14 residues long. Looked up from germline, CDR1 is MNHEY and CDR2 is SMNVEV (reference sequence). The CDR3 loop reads CASSRAEHQETQYF. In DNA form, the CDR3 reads TGTGCCAGCAGTCGAGCAGAGCATCAAGAGACCCAGTACTTC.